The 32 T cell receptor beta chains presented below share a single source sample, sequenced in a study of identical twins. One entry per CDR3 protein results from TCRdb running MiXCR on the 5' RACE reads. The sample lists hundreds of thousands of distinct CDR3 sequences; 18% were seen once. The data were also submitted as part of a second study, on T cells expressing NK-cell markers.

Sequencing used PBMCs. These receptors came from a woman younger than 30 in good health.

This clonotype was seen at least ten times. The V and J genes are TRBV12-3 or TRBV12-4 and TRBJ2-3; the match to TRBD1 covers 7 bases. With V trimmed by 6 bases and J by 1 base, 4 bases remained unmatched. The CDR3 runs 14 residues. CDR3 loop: CASSYGTGTDTQYF. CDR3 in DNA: TGTGCCAGCAGCTACGGGACAGGCACAGATACGCAGTATTTT.

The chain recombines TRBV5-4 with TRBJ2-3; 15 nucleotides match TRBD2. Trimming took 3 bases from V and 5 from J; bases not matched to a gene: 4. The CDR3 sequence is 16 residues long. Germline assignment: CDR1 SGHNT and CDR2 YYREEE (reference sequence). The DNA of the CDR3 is TGTGCCAGCAGCTCCCGGACTAGCGGGGGGGAAGATACGCAGTATTTT. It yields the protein CASSSRTSGGEDTQYF.

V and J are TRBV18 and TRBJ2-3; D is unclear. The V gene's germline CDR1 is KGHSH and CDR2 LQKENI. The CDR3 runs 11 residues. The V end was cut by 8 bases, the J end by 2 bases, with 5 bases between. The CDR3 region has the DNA TGTGCCAGCGAGATCACAGATACGCAGTATTTT. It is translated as CASEITDTQYF.

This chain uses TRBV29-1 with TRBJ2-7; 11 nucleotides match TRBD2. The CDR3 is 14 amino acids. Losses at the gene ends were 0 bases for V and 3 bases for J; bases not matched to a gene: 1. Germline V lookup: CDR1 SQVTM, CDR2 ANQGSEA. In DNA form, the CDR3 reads TGCAGCGTTGAAGAGGGGACTAGCGGCTACGAGCAGTACTTC. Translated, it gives CSVEEGTSGYEQYF.

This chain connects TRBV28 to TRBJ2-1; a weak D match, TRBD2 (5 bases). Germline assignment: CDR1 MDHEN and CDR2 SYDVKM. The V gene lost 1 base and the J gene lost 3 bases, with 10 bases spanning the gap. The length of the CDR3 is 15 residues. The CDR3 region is CASSLSGNYYNEQFF. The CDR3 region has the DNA TGTGCCAGCAGTTTATCGGGGAATTACTACAATGAGCAGTTCTTC.

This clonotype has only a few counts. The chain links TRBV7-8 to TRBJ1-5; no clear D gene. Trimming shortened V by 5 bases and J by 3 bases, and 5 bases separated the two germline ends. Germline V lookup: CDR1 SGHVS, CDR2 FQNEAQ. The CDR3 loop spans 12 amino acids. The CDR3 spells CASSRHNQPQHF. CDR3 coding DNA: TGTGCCAGCAGCCGGCACAATCAGCCCCAGCATTTT.

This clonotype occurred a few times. CDR3 loop: CSAAAGQETQYF. CDR3 in DNA: TGCAGCGCGGCGGCGGGTCAAGAGACCCAGTACTTC. The J gene is TRBJ2-5, the V gene TRBV29-1; TRBD2 might be the D (5 bases). The CDR3 totals 12 residues. Deletions cut 7 bases from V and 2 bases from J, with 11 bases between. Germline V gives CDR1 SQVTM, CDR2 ANQGSEA.

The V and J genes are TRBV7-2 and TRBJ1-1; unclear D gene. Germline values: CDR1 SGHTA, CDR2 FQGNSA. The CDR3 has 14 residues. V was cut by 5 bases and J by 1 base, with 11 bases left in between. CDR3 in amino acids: CASSLFVRNTEAFF. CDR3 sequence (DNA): TGTGCCAGCAGCCTCTTTGTGAGGAACACTGAAGCTTTCTTT.

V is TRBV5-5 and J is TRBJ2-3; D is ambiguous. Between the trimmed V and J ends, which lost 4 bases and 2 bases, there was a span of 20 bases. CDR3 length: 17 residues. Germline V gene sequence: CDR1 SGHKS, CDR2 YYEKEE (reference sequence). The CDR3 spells CASSRGFQWGNTDTQYF. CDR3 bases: TGTGCCAGCAGCCGTGGGTTCCAGTGGGGTAACACAGATACGCAGTATTTT.

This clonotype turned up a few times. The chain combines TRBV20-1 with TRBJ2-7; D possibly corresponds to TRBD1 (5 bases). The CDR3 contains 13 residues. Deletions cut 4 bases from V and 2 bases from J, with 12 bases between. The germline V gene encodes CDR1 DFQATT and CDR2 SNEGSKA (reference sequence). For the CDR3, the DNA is TGCAGTGCTAATCCGACAGTCACCTACGAGCAGTACTTC. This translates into CSANPTVTYEQYF.

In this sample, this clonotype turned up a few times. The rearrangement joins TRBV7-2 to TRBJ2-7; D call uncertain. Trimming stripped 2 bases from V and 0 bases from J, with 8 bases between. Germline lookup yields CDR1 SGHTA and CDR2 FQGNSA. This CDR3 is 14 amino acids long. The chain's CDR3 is CASSLTPSSYEQYF. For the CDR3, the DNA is TGTGCCAGCAGCTTAACCCCGAGCTCCTACGAGCAGTACTTC.

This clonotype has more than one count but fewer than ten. The CDR3 loop is CASSTAAGGGQPQHF. The CDR3 nucleotides are TGTGCCAGCAGCACCGCGGCAGGGGGTGGGCAGCCCCAGCATTTT. This chain joins TRBV6-1 and TRBJ1-5; 7 bases are a match to TRBD1. The CDR3 loop spans 15 amino acids. V lost 6 bases to trimming and J lost 7 bases; unmatched junction nucleotides: 12. Looked up from germline, CDR1 is MNHNS and CDR2 is SASEGT.

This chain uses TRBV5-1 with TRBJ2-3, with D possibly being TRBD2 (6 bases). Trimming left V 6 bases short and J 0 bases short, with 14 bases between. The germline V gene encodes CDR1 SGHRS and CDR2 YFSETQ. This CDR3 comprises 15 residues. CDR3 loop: CASKGLTLSTDTQYF. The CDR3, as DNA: TGCGCCAGCAAAGGACTAACCCTTAGCACAGATACGCAGTATTTT.

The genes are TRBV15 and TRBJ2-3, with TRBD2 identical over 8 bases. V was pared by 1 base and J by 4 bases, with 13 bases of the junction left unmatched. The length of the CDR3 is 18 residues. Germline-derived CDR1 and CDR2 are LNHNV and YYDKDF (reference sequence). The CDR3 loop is CATSRVLFRAGESDTQYF. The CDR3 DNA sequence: TGTGCCACCAGCAGAGTTCTGTTTCGAGCGGGAGAGTCAGATACGCAGTATTTT.

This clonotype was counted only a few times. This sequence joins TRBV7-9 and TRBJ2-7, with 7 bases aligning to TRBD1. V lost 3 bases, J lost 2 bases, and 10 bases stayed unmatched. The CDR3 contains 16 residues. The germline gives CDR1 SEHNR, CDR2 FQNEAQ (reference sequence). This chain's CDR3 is CASSLNRGSHPYEQYF. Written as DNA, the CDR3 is TGTGCCAGCAGCTTGAACAGGGGATCCCATCCCTACGAGCAGTACTTC.

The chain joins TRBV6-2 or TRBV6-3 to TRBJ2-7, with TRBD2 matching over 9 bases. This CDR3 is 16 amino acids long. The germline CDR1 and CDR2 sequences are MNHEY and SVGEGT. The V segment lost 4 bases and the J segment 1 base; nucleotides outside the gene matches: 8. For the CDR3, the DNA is TGTGCCAGCAGTTTCTTTAGCGGGAGCTGGTCCTACGAGCAGTACTTC. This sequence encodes CASSFFSGSWSYEQYF.

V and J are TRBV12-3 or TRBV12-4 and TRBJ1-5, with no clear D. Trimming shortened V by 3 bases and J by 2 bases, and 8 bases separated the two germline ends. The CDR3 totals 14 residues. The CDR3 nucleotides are TGTGCCAGCAGTTTCGCGAAGGGCAATCAGCCCCAGCATTTT. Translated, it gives CASSFAKGNQPQHF.

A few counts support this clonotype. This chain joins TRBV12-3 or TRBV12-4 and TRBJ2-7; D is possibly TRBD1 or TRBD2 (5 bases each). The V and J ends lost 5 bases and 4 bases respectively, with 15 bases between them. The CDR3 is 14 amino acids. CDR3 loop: CASSPQHGGYEQYF. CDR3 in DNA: TGTGCCAGCAGTCCGCAGCATGGGGGATACGAGCAGTACTTC.

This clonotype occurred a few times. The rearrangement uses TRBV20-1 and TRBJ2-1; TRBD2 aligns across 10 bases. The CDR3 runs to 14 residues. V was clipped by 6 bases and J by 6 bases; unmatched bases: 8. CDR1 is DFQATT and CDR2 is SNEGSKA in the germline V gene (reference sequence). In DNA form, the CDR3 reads TGCAGTGCAAGGACTAGCGGTTCCCCCAATGAGCAGTTCTTC. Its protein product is CSARTSGSPNEQFF.

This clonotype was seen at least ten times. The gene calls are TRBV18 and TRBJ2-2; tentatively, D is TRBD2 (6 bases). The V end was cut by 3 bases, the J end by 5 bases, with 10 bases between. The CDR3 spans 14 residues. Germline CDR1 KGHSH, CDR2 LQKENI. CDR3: CASSPAGRTGELFF. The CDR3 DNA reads TGTGCCAGCTCACCGGCAGGGAGGACCGGGGAGCTGTTTTTT.

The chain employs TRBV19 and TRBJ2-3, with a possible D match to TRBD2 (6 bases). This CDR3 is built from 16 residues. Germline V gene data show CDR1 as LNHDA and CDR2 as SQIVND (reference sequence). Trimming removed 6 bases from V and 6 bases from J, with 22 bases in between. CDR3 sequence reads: CASRSDLVVGRDTQYF. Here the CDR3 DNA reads TGTGCCAGTAGATCAGACCTTGTAGTGGGGAGGGATACGCAGTATTTT.

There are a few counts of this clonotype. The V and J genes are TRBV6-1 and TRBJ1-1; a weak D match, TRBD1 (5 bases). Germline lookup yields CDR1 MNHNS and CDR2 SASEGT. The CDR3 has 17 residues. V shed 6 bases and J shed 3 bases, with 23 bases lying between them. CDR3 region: CASSPTSGLYPHTEAFF. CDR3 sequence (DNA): TGTGCCAGCAGCCCCACTTCAGGGTTGTATCCACACACTGAAGCTTTCTTT.

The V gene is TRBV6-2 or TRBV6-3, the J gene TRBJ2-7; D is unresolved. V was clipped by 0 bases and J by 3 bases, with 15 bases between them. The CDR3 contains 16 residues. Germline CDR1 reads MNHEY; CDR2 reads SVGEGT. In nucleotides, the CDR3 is TGTGCCAGCAGTTACTCGGGTCTGGTGGCGTTCTACGAGCAGTACTTC. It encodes CASSYSGLVAFYEQYF.

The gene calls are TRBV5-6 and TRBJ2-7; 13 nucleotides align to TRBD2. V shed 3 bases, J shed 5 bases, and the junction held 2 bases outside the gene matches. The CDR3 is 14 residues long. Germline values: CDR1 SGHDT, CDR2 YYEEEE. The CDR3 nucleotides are TGTGCCAGCAGCTGGGGACTAGCGGGGAACGAGCAGTACTTC. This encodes CASSWGLAGNEQYF. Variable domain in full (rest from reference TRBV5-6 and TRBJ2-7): DAGVTQSPTHLIKTRGQQVTLRCSPKSGHDTVSWYQQALGQGPQFIFQYYEEEERQRGNFPDRFSGHQFPNYSSELNVNALLLGDSALYLCASSWGLAGNEQYFGPGTRLTVT.

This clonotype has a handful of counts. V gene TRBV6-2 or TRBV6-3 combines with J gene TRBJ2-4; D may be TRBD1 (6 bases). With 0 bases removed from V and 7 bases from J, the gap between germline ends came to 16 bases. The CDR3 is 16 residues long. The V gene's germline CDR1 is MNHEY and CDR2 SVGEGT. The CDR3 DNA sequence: TGTGCCAGCAGTTACTCCATCACAGGGCTTGGGAACATTCAGTACTTC. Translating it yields CASSYSITGLGNIQYF.

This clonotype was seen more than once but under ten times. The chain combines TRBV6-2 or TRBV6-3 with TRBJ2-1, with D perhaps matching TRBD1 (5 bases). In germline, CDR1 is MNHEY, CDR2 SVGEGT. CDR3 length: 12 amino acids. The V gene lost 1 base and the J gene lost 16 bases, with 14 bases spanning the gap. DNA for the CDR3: TGTGCCAGCAGTTACTTTGGGCCACAGGCCTTCTTC. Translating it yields CASSYFGPQAFF.

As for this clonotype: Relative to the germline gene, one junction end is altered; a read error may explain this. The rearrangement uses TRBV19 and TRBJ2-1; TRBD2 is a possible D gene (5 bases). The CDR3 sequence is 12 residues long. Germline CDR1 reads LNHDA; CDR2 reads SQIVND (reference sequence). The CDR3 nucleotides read TGTGCCAGTAGTCCAGAGGGCTCCCTGCGGATCTTC. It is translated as CASSPEGSLRIF.

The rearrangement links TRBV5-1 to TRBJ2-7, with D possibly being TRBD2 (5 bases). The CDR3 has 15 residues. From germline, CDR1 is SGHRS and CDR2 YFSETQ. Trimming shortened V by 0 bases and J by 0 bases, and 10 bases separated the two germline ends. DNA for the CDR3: TGCGCCAGCAGCTTGGACGGGGTCCCCTCCTACGAGCAGTACTTC. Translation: CASSLDGVPSYEQYF.

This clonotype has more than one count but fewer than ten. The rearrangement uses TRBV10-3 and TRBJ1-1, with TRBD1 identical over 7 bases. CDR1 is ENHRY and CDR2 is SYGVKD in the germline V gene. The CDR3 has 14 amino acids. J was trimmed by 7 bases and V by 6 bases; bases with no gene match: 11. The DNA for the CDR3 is TGTGCCATCAGGACGGAGGGGGCGGCCCATGAAGCTTTCTTT. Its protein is CAIRTEGAAHEAFF.

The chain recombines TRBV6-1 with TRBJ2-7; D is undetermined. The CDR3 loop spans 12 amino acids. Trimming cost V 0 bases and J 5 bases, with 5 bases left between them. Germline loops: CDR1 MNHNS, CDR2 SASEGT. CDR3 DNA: TGTGCCAGCAGTGAAGCGCTGAACGAGCAGTACTTC. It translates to CASSEALNEQYF.

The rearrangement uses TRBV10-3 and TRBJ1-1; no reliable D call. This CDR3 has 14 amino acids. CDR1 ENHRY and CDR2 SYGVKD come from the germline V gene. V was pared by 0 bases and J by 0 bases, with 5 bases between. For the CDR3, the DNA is TGTGCCATCAGTGAGTCGTTGGTGAACACTGAAGCTTTCTTT. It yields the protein CAISESLVNTEAFF.

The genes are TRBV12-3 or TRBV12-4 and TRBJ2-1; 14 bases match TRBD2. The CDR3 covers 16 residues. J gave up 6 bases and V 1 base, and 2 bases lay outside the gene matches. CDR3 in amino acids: CASSLGTSGGRNEQFF. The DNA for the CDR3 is TGTGCCAGCAGTTTAGGGACTAGCGGGGGGCGCAATGAGCAGTTCTTC.